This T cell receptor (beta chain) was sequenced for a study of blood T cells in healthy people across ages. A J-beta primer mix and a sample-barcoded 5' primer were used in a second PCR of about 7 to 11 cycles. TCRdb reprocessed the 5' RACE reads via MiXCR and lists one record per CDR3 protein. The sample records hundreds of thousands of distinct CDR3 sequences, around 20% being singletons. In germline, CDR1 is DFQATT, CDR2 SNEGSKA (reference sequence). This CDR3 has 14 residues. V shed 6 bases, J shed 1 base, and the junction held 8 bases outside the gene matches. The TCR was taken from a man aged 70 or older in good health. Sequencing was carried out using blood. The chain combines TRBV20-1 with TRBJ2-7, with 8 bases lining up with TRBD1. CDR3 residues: CSATGTGKSYEQYF. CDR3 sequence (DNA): TGCAGTGCCACCGGGACAGGAAAATCCTACGAGCAGTACTTC.